The 4 T cell receptor beta chains below all came from one sample that was sequenced in a study of T cells in Graves' hyperthyroidism and ophthalmopathy. There were TCR beta CDR3 regions amplified from RNA transcripts. The study used the HTBI primer set for a first-round RT-PCR of the TCR CDR3. One entry per CDR3 protein, called by TCRdb with MiXCR from the multiplex PCR reads. The table lists roughly 500,000 distinct CDR3 sequences, approximately 16% of them singletons. Specimen: blood. The source is a woman between 25 and 40 years old with Graves' ophthalmopathy.

The V and J genes are TRBV14 and TRBJ2-6; D assignment may be TRBD1 or TRBD2 (5 bases each). V gave up 2 bases and J gave up 0 bases, with 14 bases separating them. This CDR3 contains 18 residues. CDR1 is SGHDN, CDR2 FVKESK, per germline. The CDR3 sequence: CASSQSEWGISGANVLTF. CDR3 DNA sequence: TGTGCCAGCAGCCAATCGGAGTGGGGGATCTCTGGGGCCAACGTCCTGACTTTC. Full variable domain (outside the CDR3, taken from reference TRBV14 and TRBJ2-6): EAGVTQFPSHSVIEKGQTVTLRCDPISGHDNLYWYRRVMGKEIKFLLHFVKESKQDESGMPNNRFLAERTGGTYSTLKVQPAELEDSGVYFCASSQSEWGISGANVLTFGAGSRLTVL.

This clonotype was seen many times. The chain is built from TRBV28 and TRBJ2-1; 7 bases map to TRBD1. The CDR3 covers 13 residues. CDR1 and CDR2 (germline): MDHEN, SYDVKM. With V trimmed by 2 bases and J by 8 bases, 3 bases remained unmatched. CDR3 DNA sequence: TGTGCCAGCAGTTTAAGGGGGCAGGATGAGCAGTTCTTC. Translating it yields CASSLRGQDEQFF.

This clonotype came up many times. The chain combines TRBV12-3 or TRBV12-4 with TRBJ2-1; D is unresolved. The CDR3 has 11 amino acids. V was shortened by 4 bases and J by 8 bases, with 6 bases between the two germline ends. CDR3 bases: TGTGCCAGCAGTTCGGTCTATGAGCAGTTCTTC. Translating it yields CASSSVYEQFF.

A remark on this clonotype: A much larger clone lies one base from this, so it may be a read error. V is TRBV18 and J is TRBJ2-1; a possible D gene is TRBD1 (7 bases). The CDR3 spans 15 residues. Germline V lookup: CDR1 KGHSH, CDR2 LQKENI. Between the trimmed V and J ends, which lost 9 bases and 0 bases, there was a span of 15 bases. This chain's CDR3 is CASPMQGGSYNEQFF. The CDR3 DNA is TGTGCCAGTCCAATGCAGGGGGGCTCCTACAATGAGCAGTTCTTC.